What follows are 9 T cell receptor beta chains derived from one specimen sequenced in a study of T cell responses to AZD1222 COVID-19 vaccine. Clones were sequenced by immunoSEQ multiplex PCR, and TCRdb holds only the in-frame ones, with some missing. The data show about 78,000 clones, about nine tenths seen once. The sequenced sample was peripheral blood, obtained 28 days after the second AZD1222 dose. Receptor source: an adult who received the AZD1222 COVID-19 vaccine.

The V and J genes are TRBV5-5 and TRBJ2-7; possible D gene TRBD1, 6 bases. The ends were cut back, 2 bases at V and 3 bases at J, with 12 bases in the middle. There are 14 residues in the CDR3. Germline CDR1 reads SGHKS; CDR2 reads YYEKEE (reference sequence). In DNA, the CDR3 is TGTGCCAGCAGCTTACAGGGAATCATCTACGAGCAGTACTTC. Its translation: CASSLQGIIYEQYF.

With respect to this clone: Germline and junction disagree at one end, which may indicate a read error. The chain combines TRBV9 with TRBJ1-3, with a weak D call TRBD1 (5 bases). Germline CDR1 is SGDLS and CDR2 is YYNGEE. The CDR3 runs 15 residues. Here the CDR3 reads CASSPSDTAGNTVYF. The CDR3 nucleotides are TGTGCCAGCAGCCCTTCGGACACGGCTGGAAACACCGTATATTTT.

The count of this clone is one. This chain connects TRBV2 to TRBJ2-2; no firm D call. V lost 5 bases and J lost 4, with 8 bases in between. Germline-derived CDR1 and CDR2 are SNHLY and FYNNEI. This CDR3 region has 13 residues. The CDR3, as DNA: TGTGCCAGCAGTCAGTTGGGCACCGGGGAGCTGTTTTTT. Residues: CASSQLGTGELFF.

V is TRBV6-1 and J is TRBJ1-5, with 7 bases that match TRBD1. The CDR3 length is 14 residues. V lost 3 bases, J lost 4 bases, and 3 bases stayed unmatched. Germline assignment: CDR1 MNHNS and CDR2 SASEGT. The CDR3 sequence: CASSETGRNQPQHF. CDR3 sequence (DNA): TGTGCCAGCAGTGAGACAGGGCGGAATCAGCCCCAGCATTTT.

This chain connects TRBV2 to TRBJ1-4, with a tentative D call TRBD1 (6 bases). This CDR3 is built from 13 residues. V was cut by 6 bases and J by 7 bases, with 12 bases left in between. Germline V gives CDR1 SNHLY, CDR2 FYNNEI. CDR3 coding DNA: TGTGCCAGCAGCGGGGGGCAGGGTGAAAAACTGTTTTTT. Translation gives CASSGGQGEKLFF.

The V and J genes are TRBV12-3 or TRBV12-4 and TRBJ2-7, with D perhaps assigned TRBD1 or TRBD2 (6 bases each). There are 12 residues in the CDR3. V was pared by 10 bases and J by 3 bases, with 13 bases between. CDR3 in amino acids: CATRGPDYEQYF. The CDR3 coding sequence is TGTGCCACCCGGGGGCCCGACTACGAGCAGTACTTC.

In nucleotides, the CDR3 is TGTGCCAGCAGCTTGGAGTCAGGGGATTGGCAAGTGTATGGCTACACCTTC. Translating gives CASSLESGDWQVYGYTF. The chain is built from TRBV7-3 and TRBJ1-2; D is perhaps TRBD1 (6 bases). Germline-derived CDR1 and CDR2 are SGHTA and FQGTGA. V dropped 3 bases and J dropped 5 bases, with 22 bases sitting between them. The CDR3 is 17 residues long. The variable domain in full, with the rest retrieved from reference TRBV7-3 and TRBJ1-2, is GAGVSQTPSNKVTEKGKYVELRCDPISGHTALYWYRQSLGQGPEFLIYFQGTGAADDSGLPNDRFFAVRPEGSVSTLKIQRTERGDSAVYLCASSLESGDWQVYGYTFGSGTRLTVV.

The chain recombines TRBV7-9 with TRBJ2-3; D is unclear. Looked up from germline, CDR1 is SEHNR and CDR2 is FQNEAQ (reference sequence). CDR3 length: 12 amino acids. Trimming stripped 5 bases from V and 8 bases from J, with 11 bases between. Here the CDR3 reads CASSPRVGTQYF. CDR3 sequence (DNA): TGTGCCAGCAGCCCACGCGTGGGTACGCAGTATTTT.

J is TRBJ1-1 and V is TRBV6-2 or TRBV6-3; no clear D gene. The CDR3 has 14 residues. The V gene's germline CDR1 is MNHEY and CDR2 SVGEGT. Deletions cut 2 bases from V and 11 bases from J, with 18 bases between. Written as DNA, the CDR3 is TGTGCCAGCAGTTACCCCCATGTCGGACGTATGGCTTTCTTT. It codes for CASSYPHVGRMAFF.